The source of this TCR beta chain is a study of blood T cell repertoires in COVID-19. Using immunoSEQ multiplex PCR, the repertoire was profiled, and TCRdb retains in-frame clones only, with some absent. This table has 220,000 or so clones, 75% to 85% appearing once. The CDR3 runs 15 residues. The V gene's germline CDR1 is MNHEY and CDR2 SMNVEV (reference sequence). Trimming stripped 2 bases from V and 2 bases from J, with 11 bases between. Input material: peripheral blood. This rearrangement joins TRBV27 to TRBJ2-3, with D possibly TRBD1 on 6 matching bases. The TCR comes from a woman over 75 with COVID-19, enrolled during active disease. The CDR3 DNA reads as TGTGCCAGCAGTTTAAGGACAGATTACACAGATACGCAGTATTTT. Translation: CASSLRTDYTDTQYF.